This record covers a single TCR beta chain. Its target antigen remains unknown. It has no much larger one-base neighbor in the sample; base qualities were not kept. The study evaluated CTLA-4 blockade (ipilimumab) given together with focal radiation therapy in patients who had chemo-refractory metastatic non-small-cell lung cancer. The sample is drawn from a study of radiotherapy plus CTLA-4 blockade in lung cancer listed by TCRdb under 2018. Regarding the research as a whole: Objective responses occurred in approximately 19% of enrolled patients, and about 33% achieved disease control.

Study-wide findings and limitations: The strongest predictors of response were reported to be early dynamic shifts in blood T cell clones along with a rise in serum interferon-beta following radiation. After treatment with radiotherapy and ipilimumab, TCR clones that originated in tumors expanded in peripheral blood.

The library was produced with the immunoSEQ multiplex PCR assay. This is the immuneACCESS table as TCRdb keeps it, with only in-frame sequences that have V and J called. A part of the clones is gone; compared with another copy, unresolved V genes explain less than half, and the rest is unexplained. Counted in this sample were roughly 51,000 clones; about 88% of them appeared once. The ten largest make up less than 20% of the sample. V and J lose 2 bases and 0 bases, and a span of 11 bases separates them. From the cysteine through the phenylalanine, the CDR3 covers 16 amino acids. Here the CDR3 DNA is all that survives: 48 bases in frame from base 1. CDR1 and CDR2 (SGHNT, YYREEE) derive from the germline V gene (reference sequence).

The source is a human donor with non-small cell lung cancer that progressed on radiotherapy plus ipilimumab. Some clones in this sample may be carry-over from other donors' samples. Sequenced here: peripheral blood, sampled from a patient treated with radiotherapy plus ipilimumab. Recombination joined TRBV5-4 with TRBJ2-2; TRBD2 is a weak D gene call, 5 bases matching. At the DNA level, the sequence is TGTGCCAGCAGCTTAAAACTAGTGGCGAACACCGGGGAGCTGTTTTTT. It codes for CASSLKLVANTGELFF.